This T cell receptor beta chain appears in the sequencing data of a study of T cells after yellow fever vaccination. General study points: After the booster, 95% to 98% of CD4 and 75% to 90% of CD8 primary-response clones were re-detected.

This clonotype was detected ten times or more. Its target is unknown. By 5'RACE template switching, TCR cDNA was produced, with a universal primer site and UMIs added in the process. Via MiXCR, TCRdb re-called the 5' RACE reads, giving one row per CDR3 protein. Altogether over 200,000 distinct CDR3 sequences are present, 6.5% to 7.5% being singletons, with the ten largest covering around 1%. Germline V gives CDR1 DFQATT, CDR2 SNEGSKA (reference sequence). Unmatched junction bases numbered 4, after V lost 7 bases and J lost 0 bases. This CDR3 has 13 amino acids. This receptor was obtained from a man aged 25 to 40 who received the YFV17D yellow fever vaccine. This specimen consisted of CD4+ T cells sorted from PBMCs, obtained on the day of the yellow fever booster vaccination. The chain carries TRBV20-1 and TRBJ2-3, with TRBD1 matching over 7 bases. The CDR3 protein is CSVDRDSTDTQYF. In nucleotides, the CDR3 is TGCAGTGTCGACAGGGACAGCACAGATACGCAGTATTTT.